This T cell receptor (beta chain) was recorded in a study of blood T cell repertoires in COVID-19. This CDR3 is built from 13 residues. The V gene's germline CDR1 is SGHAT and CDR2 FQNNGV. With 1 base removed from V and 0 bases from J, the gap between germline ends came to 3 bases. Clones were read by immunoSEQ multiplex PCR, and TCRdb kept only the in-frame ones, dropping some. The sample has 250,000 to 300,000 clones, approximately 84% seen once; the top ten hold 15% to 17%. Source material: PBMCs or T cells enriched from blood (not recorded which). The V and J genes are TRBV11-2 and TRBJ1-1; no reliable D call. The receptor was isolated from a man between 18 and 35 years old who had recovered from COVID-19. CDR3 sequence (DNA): TGTGCCAGCAGCTTAGCGGTGAACACTGAAGCTTTCTTT. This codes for CASSLAVNTEAFF.